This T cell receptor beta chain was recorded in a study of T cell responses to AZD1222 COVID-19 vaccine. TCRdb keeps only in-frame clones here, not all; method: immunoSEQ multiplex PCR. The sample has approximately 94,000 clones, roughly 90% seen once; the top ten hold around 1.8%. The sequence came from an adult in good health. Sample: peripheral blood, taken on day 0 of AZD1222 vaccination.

The CDR3 here is CATSDLTRNYGYTF. The CDR3 region has the DNA TGTGCCACCAGTGATTTGACACGAAACTATGGCTACACCTTC. J is TRBJ1-2 and V is TRBV24-1; D unresolved. V was trimmed by 0 bases and J by 2 bases, leaving 6 bases between them. CDR1 is KGHDR and CDR2 is SFDVKD in the germline V gene. This CDR3 region has 14 residues.